These 22 T cell receptor beta chains share one sample of origin, sequenced in a study of CXCR3-negative and CXCR3-positive naive CD8 T cells. Study results and limitations: Naive cells that were CXCR3-positive had more hydrophobic TRB CDR3s (compared with CXCR3-negative naive cells).

What these receptors recognize is not known. Libraries were UMI-labeled 5' RACE TRB cDNA. Using the 5' RACE reads, TCRdb records one entry per CDR3 protein without DNA. In all, the sample yields around 160,000 distinct CDR3 sequences. The sequenced material came from naive CXCR3+ CD8+ T cells from blood. Documented subset: CD45RO-CCR7+CD27+CD95- naive CD8+ T cells expressing CXCR3 (TNR3+). The receptors derive from a human donor in good health. Some clones in this sample may be carry-over from other donors' samples.

The rearrangement joins TRBV29-1 to TRBJ2-2; the D gene TCRdb calls, TRBD1, cannot be checked with no DNA. The CDR3 spans 14 residues. Germline CDR1 and CDR2: SQVTM and ANQGSEA. CDR3 in amino acids: CSASDRGNTGELFF.

The chain combines TRBV7-9 with TRBJ2-4; TCRdb picks TRBD1, but there is no DNA to check that call. The CDR3 is made up of 14 amino acids. Germline CDR1 reads SEHNR; CDR2 reads FQNEAQ (reference sequence). The CDR3 sequence: CASSQTGGGNIQYF.

This sequence joins TRBV11-2 and TRBJ2-7; TCRdb indicates TRBD1, and absent DNA this call remains unverified. The CDR3 has 14 amino acids. CDR1 is SGHAT, CDR2 FQNNGV, per germline. The CDR3 here is CASSEWDRANEQYF.

The J gene is TRBJ2-5, the V gene TRBV7-3; TCRdb calls TRBD2, which cannot be checked without DNA. Germline V gene data show CDR1 as SGHTA and CDR2 as FQGTGA. The CDR3 runs to 14 residues. CDR3 amino acids: CASSPDPPVETQYF.

The chain joins TRBV27 to TRBJ1-1. There are 13 residues in the CDR3. Germline V gene data show CDR1 as MNHEY and CDR2 as SMNVEV (reference sequence). The CDR3 reads CASSLSSWGEAFF.

This rearrangement joins TRBV27 to TRBJ2-1; TCRdb's D gene call, TRBD1, goes unchecked for lack of DNA. The CDR3 is 14 amino acids. In germline, CDR1 is MNHEY, CDR2 SMNVEV (reference sequence). The CDR3 sequence is CASSLGGAGKEQFF.

J is TRBJ2-5 and V is TRBV7-9; the TCRdb call, TRBD1, lacks DNA for checking. The V gene's germline CDR1 is SEHNR and CDR2 FQNEAQ (reference sequence). The CDR3 has 15 residues. CDR3 sequence reads: CASSLDRDSQETQYF.

The chain is built from TRBV5-6 and TRBJ2-7; lacking DNA, the TRBD1 call made by TCRdb goes unchecked. CDR3 length: 16 residues. The germline CDR1 and CDR2 sequences are SGHDT and YYEEEE. The CDR3 loop reads CASSLAGDSGTYEQYF.

The chain links TRBV12-3 or TRBV12-4 to TRBJ2-1; TCRdb proposes TRBD1, but this gene call is untestable without DNA. The CDR3 extends over 14 amino acids. The CDR3 spells CASAPVRAHNEQFF.

The chain recombines TRBV28 with TRBJ2-1; TCRdb designates TRBD2, a call that cannot be tested without DNA. CDR3 size: 15 residues. Per germline, CDR1 MDHEN and CDR2 SYDVKM. The CDR3: CASTKEREGYNEQFF. The entire variable domain, with the rest obtained from reference TRBV28 and TRBJ2-1, is as follows: DVKVTQSSRYLVKRTGEKVFLECVQDMDHENMFWYRQDPGLGLRLIYFSYDVKMKEKGDIPEGYSVSREKKERFSLILESASTNQTSMYLCASTKEREGYNEQFFGPGTRLTVL.

The chain uses TRBV7-9 and TRBJ2-3. The V gene's germline CDR1 is SEHNR and CDR2 FQNEAQ (reference sequence). This CDR3 is built from 13 residues. This CDR3 is CASSLEGTDRQYF.

The gene calls are TRBV2 and TRBJ2-7; the D gene TCRdb calls, TRBD1, cannot be checked with no DNA. This CDR3 has 15 residues. In germline, CDR1 is SNHLY, CDR2 FYNNEI. The CDR3 protein is CATSEGPVGTYEQYF.

The chain recombines TRBV19 with TRBJ1-1; TCRdb lists TRBD1, though no DNA is available to test this call. Germline V gene sequence: CDR1 LNHDA, CDR2 SQIVND (reference sequence). The length of the CDR3 is 13 residues. CDR3 sequence: CASSATGGTEAFF.

This sequence joins TRBV6-5 and TRBJ1-2; TCRdb proposes TRBD1, but this gene call is untestable without DNA. Per germline, CDR1 MNHEY and CDR2 SVGAGI. This CDR3 has 16 amino acids. CDR3 in amino acids: CASSIHRDSPRYGYTF.

The CDR3 here is CASSLGDRGLYEQYF. The V call is TRBV7-9, the J call TRBJ2-7; TCRdb's D call of TRBD1 is untestable without DNA. Germline V lookup: CDR1 SEHNR, CDR2 FQNEAQ (reference sequence). The CDR3 has 15 amino acids.

This sequence joins TRBV4-3 and TRBJ2-7; TCRdb gives TRBD2 as the D gene, but with no DNA this cannot be confirmed. Germline-derived CDR1 and CDR2 are LGHNA and YSLEER. The CDR3 is 15 amino acids. The chain's CDR3 is CASSPAMAGGYEQYF.

The chain uses TRBV12-3 or TRBV12-4 and TRBJ2-7. CDR3 size: 15 residues. The CDR3 here is CASSLITGGSYEQYF.

The chain is built from TRBV4-3 and TRBJ2-3; TCRdb outputs TRBD2, but without DNA this stays unchecked. The CDR3 length is 14 residues. From germline, CDR1 is LGHNA and CDR2 YSLEER. CDR3 protein: CASTSTRFTDTQYF.

The chain carries TRBV7-8 and TRBJ1-1; the D call of TRBD1 rests on TCRdb alone, since no DNA is present to check it. CDR3 size: 14 residues. Germline V gene data show CDR1 as SGHVS and CDR2 as FQNEAQ. CDR3 protein: CASSPGQLNTEAFF.

V gene TRBV6-5 combines with J gene TRBJ2-7. In germline, CDR1 is MNHEY, CDR2 SVGAGI. This CDR3 spans 13 amino acids. CDR3 loop: CASSYRQVHEQYF.

The rearrangement uses TRBV5-1 and TRBJ1-5; TCRdb gives TRBD1 as the D gene, but with no DNA this cannot be confirmed. Germline V lookup: CDR1 SGHRS, CDR2 YFSETQ. CDR3 length equals 14 residues. The CDR3 is CASSLGPPGQPQHF.

The chain carries TRBV7-9 and TRBJ2-7; TCRdb gives TRBD1 as the D gene, but with no DNA this cannot be confirmed. The germline gives CDR1 SEHNR, CDR2 FQNEAQ (reference sequence). The CDR3 is made up of 15 amino acids. The CDR3 is CASSSPGAGLYEQYF.